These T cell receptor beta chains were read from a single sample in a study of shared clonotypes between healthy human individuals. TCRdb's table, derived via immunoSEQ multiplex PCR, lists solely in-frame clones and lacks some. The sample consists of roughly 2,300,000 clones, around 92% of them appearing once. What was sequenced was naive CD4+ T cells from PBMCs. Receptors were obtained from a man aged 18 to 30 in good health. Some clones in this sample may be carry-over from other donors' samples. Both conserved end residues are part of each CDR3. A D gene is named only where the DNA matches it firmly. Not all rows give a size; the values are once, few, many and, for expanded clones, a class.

CDR3 protein: CATSAGGTLRSPLHF; CDR3 DNA: TGTGCCACCTCAGCGGGGGGGACGTTAAGGTCACCCCTCCACTTT; clone size: NA; V gene: TRBV27; CDR3 length: 15; D gene: NA; J gene: TRBJ1-6
CDR3 protein: CASRKTRDNSMIVQFF; CDR3 DNA: TGTGCCAGCAGGAAAACCCGGGACAATTCAATGATTGTGCAGTTCTTC; clone size: NA; V gene: TRBV27; CDR3 length: 16; D gene: NA; J gene: TRBJ2-1
CDR3 protein: CASRNAGLTNEKLFF; CDR3 DNA: TGTGCCAGCAGAAATGCAGGGCTAACTAATGAAAAACTGTTTTTT; clone size: NA; V gene: TRBV28; CDR3 length: 15; D gene: NA; J gene: TRBJ1-4
CDR3 protein: CASSDLAGAANTIYF; CDR3 DNA: TGTGCCAGCAGTGATCTCGCAGGGGCGGCAAACACCATATATTTT; clone size: once; V gene: TRBV25-1; CDR3 length: 15; D gene: NA; J gene: TRBJ1-3
CDR3 protein: CASSLGSGELFF; CDR3 DNA: TGTGCCAGCAGCCTCGGGTCCGGGGAGCTGTTTTTT; clone size: NA; V gene: TRBV28; CDR3 length: 12; D gene: NA; J gene: TRBJ2-2
CDR3 protein: CASSAAGETKNIQYF; CDR3 DNA: TGTGCCAGCAGCGCGGCGGGGGAAACCAAAAACATTCAGTACTTC; clone size: NA; V gene: TRBV28; CDR3 length: 15; D gene: TRBD2; J gene: TRBJ2-4
CDR3 protein: CASSTRGGHNNEQFF; CDR3 DNA: TGTGCCAGTAGTACGCGGGGGGGTCATAATAATGAGCAGTTCTTC; clone size: NA; V gene: TRBV19; CDR3 length: 15; D gene: TRBD2; J gene: TRBJ2-1
CDR3 protein: CASSPEGHATEAFF; CDR3 DNA: TGCGCCAGCAGCCCCGAGGGGCATGCTACTGAAGCTTTCTTT; clone size: NA; V gene: TRBV5-1; CDR3 length: 14; D gene: NA; J gene: TRBJ1-1
CDR3 protein: CASRSDRVQNRTGELFF; CDR3 DNA: TGTGCCAGTAGATCCGACAGGGTGCAGAATCGGACAGGGGAGCTGTTTTTT; clone size: NA; V gene: TRBV19; CDR3 length: 17; D gene: TRBD1; J gene: TRBJ2-2
CDR3 protein: CASEGDREFNQPQHF; CDR3 DNA: TGTGCCAGCGAAGGCGACAGGGAATTCAATCAGCCCCAGCATTTT; clone size: NA; V gene: TRBV5-8; CDR3 length: 15; D gene: TRBD1; J gene: TRBJ1-5
CDR3 protein: CASTAGTGNEKLFF; CDR3 DNA: TGTGCCAGCACTGCCGGGACAGGGAACGAAAAACTGTTTTTT; clone size: few; V gene: TRBV7-9; CDR3 length: 14; D gene: TRBD1; J gene: TRBJ1-4
CDR3 protein: CASSEGGNQPQHF; CDR3 DNA: TGTGCCAGCAGTGAGGGGGGCAATCAGCCCCAGCATTTT; clone size: NA; V gene: TRBV6-4; CDR3 length: 13; D gene: NA; J gene: TRBJ1-5
CDR3 protein: CASTPPGGSYEQYF; CDR3 DNA: TGTGCCAGCACCCCTCCCGGCGGCTCCTACGAGCAGTACTTC; clone size: NA; V gene: TRBV28; CDR3 length: 14; D gene: NA; J gene: TRBJ2-7
CDR3 protein: CASSLADWTSRDEQFF; CDR3 DNA: TGTGCCAGCAGCTTAGCCGATTGGACTAGCCGCGATGAGCAGTTCTTC; clone size: NA; V gene: TRBV7-9; CDR3 length: 16; D gene: TRBD2; J gene: TRBJ2-1
CDR3 protein: CASSPDRVRTEAFF; CDR3 DNA: TGTGCCAGCTCACCAGACAGGGTTCGTACTGAAGCTTTCTTT; clone size: NA; V gene: TRBV18; CDR3 length: 14; D gene: TRBD1; J gene: TRBJ1-1
CDR3 protein: CATQQGEAFF; CDR3 DNA: TGTGCCACCCAACAGGGTGAAGCTTTCTTT; clone size: NA; V gene: TRBV7-8; CDR3 length: 10; D gene: NA; J gene: TRBJ1-1
CDR3 protein: CSVVALTYEQYF; CDR3 DNA: TGCAGCGTTGTGGCCCTTACCTACGAGCAGTACTTC; clone size: once; V gene: TRBV29-1; CDR3 length: 12; D gene: NA; J gene: TRBJ2-7
CDR3 protein: CASSPRTSGSHYNEQFF; CDR3 DNA: TGTGCCAGCTCACCGAGGACTAGCGGGAGTCACTACAATGAGCAGTTCTTC; clone size: NA; V gene: TRBV18; CDR3 length: 17; D gene: TRBD2; J gene: TRBJ2-1
CDR3 protein: CASSLLAGGHPYEQYF; CDR3 DNA: TGCGCCAGCAGCTTGTTGGCGGGAGGCCACCCCTACGAGCAGTACTTC; clone size: NA; V gene: TRBV5-1; CDR3 length: 16; D gene: TRBD2; J gene: TRBJ2-7
CDR3 protein: CASSLSIRDDGYTF; CDR3 DNA: TGTGCCAGCAGTTTGTCGATTCGGGATGATGGCTACACCTTC; clone size: NA; V gene: TRBV28; CDR3 length: 14; D gene: NA; J gene: TRBJ1-2
CDR3 protein: CASSHPDSTDTQYF; CDR3 DNA: TGTGCCAGCAGCCACCCGGATAGCACAGATACGCAGTATTTT; clone size: once; V gene: TRBV5-5; CDR3 length: 14; D gene: NA; J gene: TRBJ2-3
CDR3 protein: CASRLTSGSHPYVDTQYF; CDR3 DNA: TGTGCCAGCCGCCTGACTAGCGGGAGTCACCCATACGTAGATACGCAGTATTTT; clone size: NA; V gene: TRBV21-1; CDR3 length: 18; D gene: NA; J gene: TRBJ2-3
CDR3 protein: CASSDPRDKAYEQYF; CDR3 DNA: TGTGCCAGCAGCGACCCCCGGGACAAGGCCTACGAGCAGTACTTC; clone size: NA; V gene: TRBV7-8; CDR3 length: 15; D gene: NA; J gene: TRBJ2-7
CDR3 protein: CASSLGWNRDTEAFF; CDR3 DNA: TGTGCCAGCAGCTTAGGATGGAACAGGGACACTGAAGCTTTCTTT; clone size: NA; V gene: TRBV7-2; CDR3 length: 15; D gene: NA; J gene: TRBJ1-1
CDR3 protein: CASSLRQGAGGETQYF; CDR3 DNA: TGTGCCAGCAGCTTAAGGCAGGGGGCCGGAGGAGAGACCCAGTACTTC; clone size: NA; V gene: TRBV7-9; CDR3 length: 16; D gene: TRBD1; J gene: TRBJ2-5